A selection of T cell receptor beta chains follows, all from one sample in a study of Ad26.COV2.S vaccination and SARS-CoV-2 variants. The table came from immunoSEQ multiplex PCR; TCRdb's copy has only in-frame clones and leaves some out. The data hold over 400,000 clones, with roughly 90% observed a single time. This specimen was peripheral blood, taken in a trial of Ad26.COV2.S vaccine versus placebo. These receptors came from a person between 18 and 59 years old who received the Ad26.COV2.S COVID-19 vaccine or a placebo. The CDR3 runs from the conserved cysteine through the conserved F or W. The order of the fields is V gene, J gene, D gene, clone size, CDR3 DNA, CDR3 protein. A D gene is named only where the DNA matches it firmly. Part of the rows lack a size; the others show once, few, many or a class for expanded clones.

v_call: TRBV5-1
j_call: TRBJ2-2
d_call: NA
clone_size: NA
cdr3_nt: TGCGCCAGCACCCAAGGGTTTAGCGGGGAGCTGTTTTTT
cdr3_aa: CASTQGFSGELFF

v_call: TRBV12-3/TRBV12-4
j_call: TRBJ1-4
d_call: TRBD1
clone_size: NA
cdr3_nt: TGTGCCAGCAGCCGGGACAGGGCCGAAAAACTGTTTTTT
cdr3_aa: CASSRDRAEKLFF

v_call: TRBV5-5
j_call: TRBJ1-1
d_call: NA
clone_size: NA
cdr3_nt: TGTGCCAGCAGCTTGGTGCAGTCTAACAGGTGGGTGAACACTGAAGCTTTCTTT
cdr3_aa: CASSLVQSNRWVNTEAFF

v_call: TRBV7-2
j_call: TRBJ1-4
d_call: NA
clone_size: NA
cdr3_nt: TGTGCCACGCAACTACGTAATGAAAAACTGTTTTTT
cdr3_aa: CATQLRNEKLFF

v_call: TRBV7-2
j_call: TRBJ2-3
d_call: TRBD2
clone_size: NA
cdr3_nt: TGTGCCAGCAGCTTGGGACTAGCGGGGGGGGACCGTACGGATACGCAGTATTTT
cdr3_aa: CASSLGLAGGDRTDTQYF

v_call: TRBV6-5
j_call: TRBJ1-1
d_call: NA
clone_size: NA
cdr3_nt: TGTGCCAGCAGTTACTCTGGGGCAGGCGATGAAGCTTTCTTT
cdr3_aa: CASSYSGAGDEAFF

v_call: TRBV19
j_call: TRBJ2-1
d_call: TRBD1
clone_size: NA
cdr3_nt: TGTGCCAGTAGTATTCGACAGGGAGACTACAATGAGCAGTTCTTC
cdr3_aa: CASSIRQGDYNEQFF

v_call: TRBV9
j_call: TRBJ2-2
d_call: NA
clone_size: NA
cdr3_nt: TGTGCCAGCAGCGTAGTGAGTTTCCCGAACACCGGGGAGCTGTTTTTT
cdr3_aa: CASSVVSFPNTGELFF

v_call: TRBV7-2
j_call: TRBJ2-7
d_call: TRBD2
clone_size: NA
cdr3_nt: TGTGCCAGCAGCCTTAGTGGGGTAGCGGGGGGGCGGTACGAGCAGTACTTC
cdr3_aa: CASSLSGVAGGRYEQYF

v_call: TRBV27
j_call: TRBJ1-3
d_call: TRBD1
clone_size: NA
cdr3_nt: TGTGCCAGCAGTTTGCAGGGGGCTGGAAACACCATATATTTT
cdr3_aa: CASSLQGAGNTIYF

v_call: TRBV5-6
j_call: TRBJ2-1
d_call: TRBD2
clone_size: once
cdr3_nt: TGTGCCAGCAGCTTCCGGGGGGAGCTAAGTACTGAGCAGTTCTTC
cdr3_aa: CASSFRGELSTEQFF

v_call: TRBV6-2/TRBV6-3
j_call: TRBJ1-5
d_call: NA
clone_size: NA
cdr3_nt: TGTGCCAGCAGTTACTTCGGACAGATAAATCAGCCCCAGCATTTT
cdr3_aa: CASSYFGQINQPQHF

v_call: TRBV2
j_call: TRBJ2-7
d_call: NA
clone_size: NA
cdr3_nt: TGTGCCAGCCGGGTCCGTCAGAGCTCCTACGAGCAGTACTTC
cdr3_aa: CASRVRQSSYEQYF

v_call: TRBV30
j_call: TRBJ1-2
d_call: NA
clone_size: NA
cdr3_nt: TGTGCCTGGACCCCAGGCGGGCTTGGCTACACCTTC
cdr3_aa: CAWTPGGLGYTF

v_call: TRBV6-5
j_call: TRBJ2-1
d_call: TRBD1
clone_size: NA
cdr3_nt: TGTGCCAGCAGTAAGCCGGGACAGGTATACAATGAGCAGTTCTTC
cdr3_aa: CASSKPGQVYNEQFF

v_call: TRBV2
j_call: TRBJ1-5
d_call: NA
clone_size: once
cdr3_nt: TGTGCCAGCGTCGCAGGGGAGGGCAATCAGCCCCAGCATTTT
cdr3_aa: CASVAGEGNQPQHF

v_call: TRBV6-6
j_call: TRBJ2-3
d_call: TRBD2
clone_size: NA
cdr3_nt: TGTGCCAGCAGTTACCCCACTAGCGGGAGAAGGGATACGCAGTATTTT
cdr3_aa: CASSYPTSGRRDTQYF

v_call: TRBV5-1
j_call: TRBJ1-2
d_call: NA
clone_size: NA
cdr3_nt: TGCGCCAGCAGCTTGGGCCTCACTTCTATGAGCCTACCGTATGACTACACCTTC
cdr3_aa: CASSLGLTSMSLPYDYTF

v_call: TRBV2
j_call: TRBJ2-7
d_call: TRBD1
clone_size: NA
cdr3_nt: TGTGCCAGCAGTGAAGGACAGGGGAAGCAGTACTTC
cdr3_aa: CASSEGQGKQYF

v_call: TRBV11-2
j_call: TRBJ1-5
d_call: TRBD1
clone_size: NA
cdr3_nt: TGTGCCAGCAGCCCCGGGACAGGGGATCAATGGGCCCAGCATTTT
cdr3_aa: CASSPGTGDQWAQHF

v_call: TRBV4-1
j_call: TRBJ2-5
d_call: TRBD2
clone_size: NA
cdr3_nt: TGCGCCAGCAGCCGCCTACTAGCGGGGGGGTACCAAGAGACCCAGTACTTC
cdr3_aa: CASSRLLAGGYQETQYF

v_call: TRBV5-4
j_call: TRBJ2-3
d_call: TRBD2
clone_size: NA
cdr3_nt: TGTGCCAGCAGCTTGAAGCTAGCGGGGGGCCCAGATACGCAGTATTTT
cdr3_aa: CASSLKLAGGPDTQYF

v_call: TRBV6-6
j_call: TRBJ2-1
d_call: TRBD1
clone_size: NA
cdr3_nt: TGTGCCAGCAGTTACACAGGACAGGTTTACAATGAGCAGTTCTTC
cdr3_aa: CASSYTGQVYNEQFF

v_call: TRBV7-2
j_call: TRBJ2-3
d_call: TRBD1
clone_size: NA
cdr3_nt: TGTGCCAGCAGGGCCGGGACAGTACGCACAGATACGCAGTATTTT
cdr3_aa: CASRAGTVRTDTQYF

v_call: TRBV5-6
j_call: TRBJ2-3
d_call: NA
clone_size: NA
cdr3_nt: TGTGCCAGCAGCTTATTGGATACGCAGTATTTT
cdr3_aa: CASSLLDTQYF

v_call: TRBV5-1
j_call: TRBJ2-2
d_call: NA
clone_size: NA
cdr3_nt: TGCGCCAGCAGCCCTGAGGGGGATTCTAGCGGTCAATACATCGGGGAGCTGTTTTTT
cdr3_aa: CASSPEGDSSGQYIGELFF

v_call: TRBV19
j_call: TRBJ2-5
d_call: NA
clone_size: NA
cdr3_nt: TGTGCCAGTAGTGCACCCGGGACTGGAGCTGGAGGGAAAGAGACCCAGTACTTC
cdr3_aa: CASSAPGTGAGGKETQYF

v_call: TRBV6-6
j_call: TRBJ2-1
d_call: TRBD1
clone_size: NA
cdr3_nt: TGTGCCAGCAGTTACCAGGGGACAGGGTGGAGCAATGAGCAGTTCTTC
cdr3_aa: CASSYQGTGWSNEQFF